The T cell receptor beta chain described here comes from a study of T cells in Graves' hyperthyroidism and ophthalmopathy. Study-level findings and limits: Blood samples included most of the expanded thyroid clonotypes exceeding 0.001.

Ophthalmopathy cases scored 3 or more on the Clinical Activity Score and 4 or more on NOSPECS grade, with duration below 3 months. Exclusion followed for patients with uncontrolled infection, other autoimmune disease, pregnancy or lactation. Diagnoses were made from clinical symptoms, serum measures (thyroxine and TRAb), thyroid ultrasound and orbital computed tomography. Amplified TCR beta CDR3 regions came from RNA transcripts. During a first-round RT-PCR of the TCR CDR3, the HTBI primer set was used. TCRdb independently ran MiXCR on the multiplex PCR reads; one entry per CDR3 protein. The data hold 300,000 to 350,000 distinct CDR3 sequences, with 18% observed a single time. The CDR3 consists of 16 residues. Germline CDR1 is SGHRS and CDR2 is YFSETQ. Deletions cut 0 bases from V and 3 bases from J, with 16 bases between. To note about this clonotype: As yet, its antigen is unknown.

The chain recombines TRBV5-1 with TRBJ2-7; D gene uncertain. The clonotype originates from a woman in her thirties or forties with Graves' ophthalmopathy. The sequenced sample consisted of blood. The CDR3 DNA sequence: TGCGCCAGCAGCTTGGAAATCTCGTCATCAGGCTACGAGCAGTACTTC. This sequence encodes CASSLEISSSGYEQYF.